A selection of T cell receptor beta chains follows, all from one sample in a study of HIV-infected patients and healthy controls. TCRdb processed the 5' RACE reads anew with MiXCR; each CDR3 protein has one entry. The table includes approximately 11,000 distinct CDR3 sequences, less than 9.5% detected once. The sequencing here drew on blood, taken before antiretroviral therapy. These receptors were obtained from an adult with HIV infection. The donor label of this sample is uncertain. Both conserved end residues are part of each CDR3. A D gene is named only where the DNA matches it firmly. Size is stated for part of the rows, as once, few or many counts, or as a class when the clone is expanded.

many TRBD1 TRBJ1-1 TRBV6-5 TGTGCCAGCAGTTCATCAGGGGGCTGGGGCACTGAAGCTTTCTTT CASSSSGGWGTEAFF
many - TRBJ2-2 TRBV5-4 TGTGCCAGCAGCGTAGCCCAGAACACCGGGGAGCTGTTTTTT CASSVAQNTGELFF
- - TRBJ1-1 TRBV29-1 TGCAGCGGCCGCCGACAGAGGGACACTGAAGCTTTATTT CSGRRQRDTEALF
many - TRBJ2-1 TRBV20-1 TGCAGTGCTACCCCCGGATCCTTTGAGCAGTTCTTC CSATPGSFEQFF
few - TRBJ2-7 TRBV11-2 TGTGCCAGCAGCTTTAGGTGGGGCCGCTACGAGCAGTACTTC CASSFRWGRYEQYF
- TRBD2 TRBJ2-5 TRBV5-1 TGCGCCAGCAGCCCCGGACTAGGCGGGGAGACCCAGTACTTC CASSPGLGGETQYF
medium-sized TRBD2 TRBJ2-7 TRBV20-1 TGCAGTGCTGGAGCGGGAGAGGACGAGCAGTACTTC CSAGAGEDEQYF
many TRBD1 TRBJ1-1 TRBV12-3/TRBV12-4 TGTGCCAGCAGGGGGACAGGGGGAAACACTGAAGCTTTCTTT CASRGTGGNTEAFF
many - TRBJ2-6 TRBV11-3 TGTGCCAGCAGCTTAGCGCAAGCAACTGGGGCCAACGTCCTGACTTTC CASSLAQATGANVLTF
many - TRBJ2-2 TRBV21-1 TGTGCCAGCAGCAAAGGAATGCACAGCAGGACTAGCGGGGAGCCGAACACCGGGGAGCTGTTTTTT CASSKGMHSRTSGEPNTGELFF
many - TRBJ2-3 TRBV12-3/TRBV12-4 TGTGCCAGCAGTTTAAGCAGGGGTATGACAGATACGCAGTATTTT CASSLSRGMTDTQYF
many TRBD1 TRBJ2-3 TRBV27 TGTGCCAGCAGACAACAGGGGAATACGCAGTATTTT CASRQQGNTQYF
many TRBD1 TRBJ1-3 TRBV5-1 TGCGCCAGCAGCTTGGAAACAGGGGCTGGAAACACCATATATTTT CASSLETGAGNTIYF
many - TRBJ1-2 TRBV19 TGTGCCAGTAATCCCGGGACCGCACTCTATGGCTACACCTTC CASNPGTALYGYTF
few - TRBJ1-3 TRBV6-5 TGTGCCAGCATTTCTTATGGGAGTGGAGGAAACACCATATATTTT CASISYGSGGNTIYF
many - TRBJ2-7 TRBV2 TGTGCCAGCAGTGATCGGGGCCTAAACTCCTACGAGCAGTACTTC CASSDRGLNSYEQYF
medium-sized - TRBJ2-5 TRBV11-2 TGTGCCAGCAGCTCCAGGGTTCCGGGCGAGACCCAGTACTTC CASSSRVPGETQYF
- TRBD1 TRBJ1-1 TRBV6-6 TGTGCCAGCAGCCCGACAGACAGGGGGCGGAACACTGAAGCTTTCTTT CASSPTDRGRNTEAFF